A single TCR beta chain is shown here with its context. This specimen comes from a study of identifying expanded T cells in peripheral blood. Here immunoSEQ multiplex PCR was the method, and the copy in TCRdb shows in-frame clones only, minus some. This table has 70,000 or so clones, around 90% appearing once. Sequences were obtained from blood. The TCR sequence derives from a person between 18 and 75 years old in good health.

Written as DNA, the CDR3 is TGTGCCACGGGACTAGCGGGGGGGCAAGAGACCCAGTACTTC. Amino acids: CATGLAGGQETQYF. This rearrangement joins TRBV2 to TRBJ2-5, with 16 bases aligning to TRBD2. Germline values: CDR1 SNHLY, CDR2 FYNNEI. After removal of 10 bases from V and 2 bases from J, the junction contained 1 base not matched to a gene. The CDR3 is made up of 14 amino acids.